This is a list of T cell receptor beta chains from one sample in a study of shared clonotypes between healthy human individuals. Produced via immunoSEQ multiplex PCR; TCRdb's table is partial and in-frame only. The data hold more than 1,200,000 clones, with 98% observed a single time. Material for sequencing was naive CD4+ T cells sorted from blood. These receptors were obtained from a young man in good health. CDR3s include the opening cysteine and the closing phenylalanine or tryptophan. A D gene is named only where the DNA matches it firmly.

d_call: .
v_call: TRBV10-1
j_call: TRBJ2-4
cdr3_aa: CASSDGDPAANIQYF
cdr3_nt: TGCGCCAGCAGTGACGGGGACCCAGCCGCCAACATTCAGTACTTC

d_call: TRBD1
v_call: TRBV29-1
j_call: TRBJ1-2
cdr3_aa: CSVGGQGTYGYTF
cdr3_nt: TGCAGCGTTGGCGGACAGGGAACCTATGGCTACACCTTC

d_call: TRBD2
v_call: TRBV30
j_call: TRBJ2-7
cdr3_aa: CAWSGRGYEQYF
cdr3_nt: TGTGCCTGGAGCGGGAGGGGGTACGAGCAGTACTTC

d_call: TRBD1
v_call: TRBV10-3
j_call: TRBJ2-1
cdr3_aa: CAISEAQGAGEQFF
cdr3_nt: TGTGCCATCAGTGAGGCCCAGGGGGCCGGCGAGCAGTTCTTC

d_call: .
v_call: TRBV7-7
j_call: TRBJ2-3
cdr3_aa: CASSLDGGTQYF
cdr3_nt: TGTGCTAGCAGCTTAGACGGCGGTACGCAGTATTTT

d_call: .
v_call: TRBV5-4
j_call: TRBJ2-1
cdr3_aa: CASSFSRASSYNEQFF
cdr3_nt: TGTGCCAGCAGCTTTTCCAGGGCGAGCTCCTACAATGAGCAGTTCTTC

d_call: TRBD1
v_call: TRBV19
j_call: TRBJ2-2
cdr3_aa: CASQMGQLNTGELFF
cdr3_nt: TGTGCCAGCCAGATGGGACAGCTGAACACCGGGGAGCTGTTTTTT

d_call: TRBD2
v_call: TRBV9
j_call: TRBJ2-5
cdr3_aa: CASSAGPGGYQETQYF
cdr3_nt: TGTGCCAGCAGCGCCGGCCCGGGAGGGTACCAAGAGACCCAGTACTTC

d_call: .
v_call: TRBV13
j_call: TRBJ2-2
cdr3_aa: CASSLGWSASGELFF
cdr3_nt: TGTGCCAGCAGCTTAGGCTGGAGCGCGTCCGGGGAGCTGTTTTTT

d_call: .
v_call: TRBV19
j_call: TRBJ1-5
cdr3_aa: CASSNKDRPNQPQHF
cdr3_nt: TGTGCCAGTAGTAACAAGGACAGACCAAATCAGCCCCAGCATTTT

d_call: .
v_call: TRBV6-1
j_call: TRBJ1-1
cdr3_aa: CASSRVQDSEAFF
cdr3_nt: TGTGCCAGCAGCCGAGTCCAGGACTCTGAAGCTTTCTTT

d_call: .
v_call: TRBV6-5
j_call: TRBJ2-5
cdr3_aa: CASSYSLQETQYF
cdr3_nt: TGTGCCAGCAGTTACAGCCTCCAAGAGACCCAGTACTTC

d_call: .
v_call: TRBV5-6
j_call: TRBJ1-2
cdr3_aa: CASSFRTTYYGYTF
cdr3_nt: TGTGCCAGCAGCTTCAGGACCACTTATTATGGCTACACCTTC

d_call: .
v_call: TRBV29-1
j_call: TRBJ2-5
cdr3_aa: CSVEGGEETQYF
cdr3_nt: TGCAGCGTTGAGGGGGGAGAAGAGACCCAGTACTTC

d_call: .
v_call: TRBV10-2
j_call: TRBJ2-2
cdr3_aa: CASSDAQYTGELFF
cdr3_nt: TGCGCCAGCAGTGATGCCCAGTACACCGGGGAGCTGTTTTTT